The 22 T cell receptor beta chains listed next were all sequenced from one sample in a study of cytomegalovirus exposure and HLA in healthy donors. Both 60 Vbeta primers and 13 Jbeta primers went into the PCR. Libraries were prepared by immunoSEQ multiplex PCR; TCRdb keeps only in-frame clonotypes and omits some of them. The table lists 150,000 to 200,000 clones, 70% to 80% of them singletons, with 1.4% in the top ten. The sequenced sample consisted of PBMCs. All receptors derive from a man aged 18 to 29 in good health and CMV-seronegative.

Only a few counts were recorded for this clone. The chain combines TRBV5-8 with TRBJ1-5; TRBD1 matches 9 bases. CDR3 length: 15 amino acids. Germline values: CDR1 SGHTS, CDR2 YDEGEE. Trimming took 3 bases from V and 7 from J; bases not matched to a gene: 8. CDR3: CASSSSGQGKQPQHF. In DNA, the CDR3 is TGTGCCAGCAGCTCCTCGGGACAGGGTAAACAGCCCCAGCATTTT.

The chain has TRBV4-3 and TRBJ2-5; maybe TRBD2 (5 bases). Per germline, CDR1 LGHNA and CDR2 YSLEER. The CDR3 contains 14 residues. V was trimmed by 0 bases and J by 9 bases, leaving 14 bases between them. CDR3 loop: CASSQDPGSGPQYF. CDR3 sequence (DNA): TGCGCCAGCAGCCAAGATCCGGGGAGTGGGCCCCAGTACTTC.

The chain joins TRBV5-6 to TRBJ1-2, with TRBD1 identical over 9 bases. Germline V gene lookup returns CDR1 SGHDT and CDR2 YYEEEE. The CDR3 length is 15 residues. Germline trimming cut 5 bases from V and 2 bases from J; bases unmatched to any gene: 7. The CDR3 protein is CASRDRDRANYGYTF. The CDR3 DNA reads TGTGCCAGCAGGGACCGGGACAGGGCCAACTATGGCTACACCTTC.

V and J are TRBV25-1 and TRBJ2-1, with 9 bases fitting TRBD2. The germline CDR1 and CDR2 sequences are MGHDK and SYGVNS. CDR3 length: 16 amino acids. J gave up 7 bases and V 4 bases, and 11 bases lay outside the gene matches. DNA for the CDR3: TGTGCCAGCAGTGGCCCCGCGGGGGGGCTAGGTAATGAGCAGTTCTTC. Its translation is CASSGPAGGLGNEQFF.

This chain joins TRBV29-1 and TRBJ1-5; the D gene is possibly TRBD1 (6 bases). The V and J ends lost 2 bases and 6 bases respectively, with 11 bases between them. The germline V gene has CDR1 SQVTM and CDR2 ANQGSEA. The length of the CDR3 is 13 residues. The CDR3: CSVENREGQPQHF. CDR3 sequence (DNA): TGCAGCGTTGAAAACAGGGAGGGTCAGCCCCAGCATTTT.

The chain employs TRBV7-2 and TRBJ2-7; 11 bases are shared with TRBD2. Per the germline V gene, CDR1 is SGHTA and CDR2 is FQGNSA. CDR3 size: 14 residues. J lost 6 bases, V lost 8 bases, and 9 bases had no gene match. The CDR3 protein is CASRNSGGAAEQYF. The CDR3 DNA follows: TGTGCCAGCCGAAATAGCGGGGGGGCGGCCGAGCAGTACTTC.

The chain joins TRBV19 to TRBJ2-1; D is possibly TRBD2 (6 bases). CDR3 length equals 16 residues. The ends were cut back, 3 bases at V and 0 bases at J, with 12 bases in the middle. Germline V lookup: CDR1 LNHDA, CDR2 SQIVND (reference sequence). The CDR3 sequence: CASSIRESSSYNEQFF. CDR3 DNA: TGTGCCAGTAGTATCCGGGAGTCGAGCTCCTACAATGAGCAGTTCTTC.

The chain joins TRBV30 to TRBJ2-2; TRBD2 agrees at 9 bases. The ends lost 4 bases at V and 0 bases at J; junction bases unmatched: 21. CDR3 length: 21 amino acids. Germline V lookup: CDR1 GTSNPN, CDR2 SVGIG (reference sequence). CDR3 amino acids: CAWTPPWVVAGVAANTGELFF. CDR3 coding DNA: TGTGCCTGGACCCCTCCCTGGGTGGTAGCGGGAGTAGCCGCGAACACCGGGGAGCTGTTTTTT.

CDR3 residues: CASSLSGGGNTGELFF. The CDR3 bases are TGTGCCAGCAGTTTAAGCGGAGGAGGTAACACCGGGGAGCTGTTTTTT. J is TRBJ2-2 and V is TRBV6-6, with TRBD2 as a possible D gene (5 bases). Germline loops: CDR1 MNHNY, CDR2 SVGAGI (reference sequence). V gave up 4 bases and J gave up 2 bases, with 14 bases separating them. This CDR3 spans 16 amino acids.

The chain combines TRBV6-4 with TRBJ2-3, with D possibly matching TRBD1 (6 bases). The CDR3 has 15 amino acids. CDR1 is MRHNA, CDR2 SNTAGT, per germline. Trimming left V 7 bases short and J 0 bases short, with 14 bases between. CDR3 sequence: CASTRTVPSTDTQYF. CDR3 in DNA: TGTGCCAGCACCCGGACAGTACCTAGCACAGATACGCAGTATTTT.

The chain has TRBV7-6 and TRBJ1-2; no definite D call. The CDR3 covers 16 residues. Germline assignment: CDR1 SGHVS and CDR2 FNYEAQ. The V end lost 0 bases, the J end lost 4 bases, and 15 bases lay between the germline ends. CDR3 DNA sequence: TGTGCCAGCAGCTTAGCTGCCGGGATCGACGGCTATGGCTACACCTTC. It yields the protein CASSLAAGIDGYGYTF. The full variable domain, completed using reference TRBV7-6 and TRBJ1-2, is GAGVSQSPRYKVTKRGQDVALRCDPISGHVSLYWYRQALGQGPEFLTYFNYEAQQDKSGLPNDRFSAERPEGSISTLTIQRTEQRDSAMYRCASSLAAGIDGYGYTFGSGTRLTVV.

This clone came up a few times. The chain combines TRBV27 with TRBJ1-2; D is unresolved. Germline assignment: CDR1 MNHEY and CDR2 SMNVEV (reference sequence). The CDR3 sequence is 13 residues long. Trimming left V 6 bases short and J 2 bases short, with 10 bases between. CDR3 in DNA: TGTGCCAGCAGCCTAAGAATGAACTATGGCTACACCTTC. Its protein is CASSLRMNYGYTF.

The chain employs TRBV5-1 and TRBJ2-2; D unclear. Deletions cut 2 bases from V and 6 bases from J, with 11 bases between. This CDR3 has 14 amino acids. CDR1 and CDR2 from the germline V gene are SGHRS and YFSETQ. The CDR3 DNA reads TGCGCCAGCAGCTTTCTCGACTCAGCCGGGGAGCTGTTTTTT. This translates into CASSFLDSAGELFF.

The gene calls are TRBV14 and TRBJ1-1; 9 bases fit TRBD1. The CDR3 is 15 amino acids. CDR1 is SGHDN, CDR2 FVKESK, per germline. V trimming: 4 bases; J trimming: 3 bases; junction bases outside the gene matches: 6. The CDR3 reads CASSPLGTGYTEAFF. CDR3 nucleotides: TGTGCCAGCAGCCCCCTAGGGACAGGGTACACTGAAGCTTTCTTT.

Only a few counts were recorded for this clone. The chain joins TRBV29-1 to TRBJ1-1, with TRBD1 identical over 8 bases. V lost 1 base, J lost 0 bases, and 4 bases stayed unmatched. The CDR3 is 15 amino acids. CDR1 is SQVTM and CDR2 is ANQGSEA in the germline V gene. CDR3 sequence (DNA): TGCAGCGTTGAAGTATGGACAGGGATGAACACTGAAGCTTTCTTT. Translated, it gives CSVEVWTGMNTEAFF.

Details on this clone: At one end, the junction sequence differs from germline, possibly due to a read error. The CDR3 DNA sequence: TGTGCCAGCAGTTACGGCGGGGGGCAAGAAAGACTGTTTTTT. Its protein is CASSYGGGQERLFF. V usage is TRBV6-5 and J usage is TRBJ1-4, with D tentatively TRBD1 (6 bases). CDR3 length: 14 amino acids. CDR1 is MNHEY, CDR2 SVGAGI, per germline.

The rearrangement uses TRBV11-2 and TRBJ1-4; D remains ambiguous. The V and J ends lost 2 bases and 0 bases respectively, with 10 bases between them. The CDR3 length is 16 residues. Germline loops: CDR1 SGHAT, CDR2 FQNNGV. The CDR3 protein is CASSLLPTATNEKLFF. CDR3 sequence (DNA): TGTGCCAGCAGCTTACTCCCCACAGCAACTAATGAAAAACTGTTTTTT.

This rearrangement joins TRBV27 to TRBJ2-7; 14 bases line up with TRBD2. Trimming took 2 bases from V and 4 from J; bases not matched to a gene: 4. Germline CDR1 reads MNHEY; CDR2 reads SMNVEV (reference sequence). The CDR3 is 16 amino acids. The CDR3 reads CASSLLGLAGAYEQYF. The CDR3 DNA reads as TGTGCCAGCAGTTTACTGGGACTAGCGGGAGCTTACGAGCAGTACTTC.

CDR3 sequence reads: CASSWGTGYLPPNYGYTF. As DNA, the CDR3 is TGTGCCAGCAGTTGGGGTACAGGCTATCTGCCTCCTAACTATGGCTACACCTTC. The J gene is TRBJ1-2, the V gene TRBV28; D perhaps matches TRBD1 (5 bases). The germline gives CDR1 MDHEN, CDR2 SYDVKM. Trimming removed 4 bases from V and 0 bases from J, with 21 bases in between. The CDR3 extends over 18 amino acids.

The rearrangement links TRBV6-1 to TRBJ1-2; TRBD1 aligns across 7 bases. V trimming: 5 bases; J trimming: 5 bases; junction bases outside the gene matches: 11. The CDR3 extends over 15 amino acids. In germline, CDR1 is MNHNS, CDR2 SASEGT. The CDR3, as DNA: TGTGCCAGCAGTCAACCCCCCGGGACAGAGTATGGCTACACCTTC. Residues: CASSQPPGTEYGYTF.

The chain joins TRBV9 to TRBJ2-7; 12 nucleotides agree with TRBD2. V trimming: 3 bases; J trimming: 4 bases; junction bases outside the gene matches: 5. The CDR3 has 15 amino acids. Germline-derived CDR1 and CDR2 are SGDLS and YYNGEE. CDR3 nucleotide sequence: TGTGCCAGCAGCGCGACTAGCGGGAGTTGGTACGAGCAGTACTTC. Residues: CASSATSGSWYEQYF.

The V gene is TRBV30, the J gene TRBJ1-2; a possible D gene is TRBD1 (5 bases). Trimming shortened V by 8 bases and J by 4 bases, and 23 bases separated the two germline ends. Germline V gene sequence: CDR1 GTSNPN, CDR2 SVGIG (reference sequence). The CDR3 sequence is 15 residues long. The CDR3 loop reads CALTAVGWRGYGYTF. The CDR3 region has the DNA TGTGCCCTAACAGCCGTGGGGTGGAGGGGCTATGGCTACACCTTC.